These 27 T cell receptor beta chains came from one sample sequenced in a study of T-cell reconstitution after alpha-beta-depleted transplantation in children. Unique molecular identifiers were incorporated into the prepared TCRbeta library. TCRdb re-called the PCR reads with MiXCR, one entry per CDR3 protein. Among some 340,000 distinct CDR3 sequences listed, under 13% were seen once. The sequences come from PBMCs from the stem cell graft donor, collected from the stem cell graft. The receptors come from a human donor who donated a stem cell graft to a child with acute lymphoblastic leukemia.

This rearrangement joins TRBV7-2 to TRBJ1-1, with no clear D. V lost 1 base and J 2 bases, leaving 8 bases between the germline ends. This CDR3 is built from 14 residues. Germline CDR1 is SGHTA and CDR2 is FQGNSA. The CDR3 region is CASSLEWGNTEAFF. CDR3 bases: TGTGCCAGCAGCTTAGAGTGGGGAAACACTGAAGCTTTCTTT. The complete variable domain, with remaining parts taken from reference TRBV7-2 and TRBJ1-1, reads GAGVSQSPSNKVTEKGKDVELRCDPISGHTALYWYRQSLGQGLEFLIYFQGNSAPDKSGLPSDRFSAERTGGSVSTLTIQRTQQEDSAVYLCASSLEWGNTEAFFGQGTRLTVV.

This clonotype was seen repeatedly, ten times or more. The chain uses TRBV29-1 and TRBJ2-3; the D gene is possibly TRBD1 (5 bases). Between the trimmed V and J ends, which lost 5 bases and 6 bases, there was a span of 9 bases. The CDR3 loop spans 11 amino acids. The germline V gene encodes CDR1 SQVTM and CDR2 ANQGSEA. In nucleotides, the CDR3 is TGCAGCGTTCCCAGGGCTGATACGCAGTATTTT. Encoded protein: CSVPRADTQYF.

This chain connects TRBV7-6 to TRBJ2-2; 7 nucleotides line up with TRBD1. Germline V gene data show CDR1 as SGHVS and CDR2 as FNYEAQ. J gave up 4 bases and V 5 bases, and 7 bases lay outside the gene matches. The CDR3 is made up of 15 amino acids. The CDR3 is CASSPTGWGTGELFF. CDR3 bases: TGTGCCAGCAGCCCGACAGGGTGGGGCACCGGGGAGCTGTTTTTT.

The gene calls are TRBV3-1 and TRBJ2-1, with unresolved D. The CDR3 length is 12 residues. CDR1 and CDR2 from the germline V gene are LGHDT and YNNKEL (reference sequence). V gave up 2 bases and J gave up 5 bases, with 4 bases separating them. CDR3 DNA sequence: TGTGCCAGCAGCCAATGGAACAATGAGCAGTTCTTC. This translates into CASSQWNNEQFF.

The V gene is TRBV19, the J gene TRBJ2-1; 11 bases fit TRBD2. Germline assignment: CDR1 LNHDA and CDR2 SQIVND (reference sequence). This CDR3 comprises 15 residues. Trimming at V came to 3 bases and at J to 9 bases, leaving 7 bases not matched to a gene. The CDR3 DNA follows: TGTGCCAGTAGTATCGGGCTAGCGGGAGGAGGTGAGCAGTTCTTC. The encoded protein is CASSIGLAGGGEQFF.

The genes are TRBV7-7 and TRBJ2-2; D is undetermined. Germline V CDR1 and CDR2: SSHAT, FNYEAQ (reference sequence). CDR3 length equals 12 residues. Here the CDR3 DNA reads TGTGCTATCGGAGCGAACACCGGGGAGCTGTTTTTT. It yields the protein CAIGANTGELFF.

This clonotype was counted only a few times. The chain carries TRBV20-1 and TRBJ2-3; TRBD2 aligns across 11 bases. J lost 0 bases, V lost 8 bases, and 7 bases had no gene match. Germline assignment: CDR1 DFQATT and CDR2 SNEGSKA (reference sequence). The CDR3 covers 15 residues. CDR3 DNA sequence: TGCAGTTCCGGGACTAGCGGAACTAGCACAGATACGCAGTATTTT. Its translation: CSSGTSGTSTDTQYF.

This clonotype has just a few counts. The genes are TRBV6-2 or TRBV6-3 and TRBJ2-7; the match to TRBD1 covers 10 bases. CDR1 and CDR2 from the germline V gene are MNHEY and SVGEGT. The CDR3 is 14 amino acids. The V segment lost 8 bases and the J segment 3 bases; nucleotides outside the gene matches: 7. The CDR3 loop reads CASGGDRGFYEQYF. CDR3 in DNA: TGTGCCAGCGGCGGGGACAGGGGATTCTACGAGCAGTACTTC.

The rearrangement links TRBV4-2 to TRBJ1-1, with 9 bases lining up with TRBD1. Per germline, CDR1 LGHNA and CDR2 YNFKEQ. V lost 0 bases and J lost 10; bases outside the gene matches: 12. The CDR3 sequence is 16 residues long. CDR3 residues: CASSQEGQGSRRGAFF. The CDR3 coding sequence is TGTGCCAGCAGCCAAGAAGGACAGGGGAGTAGGCGTGGAGCTTTCTTT.

The rearrangement uses TRBV27 and TRBJ2-2; D is undetermined. Between the trimmed V and J ends, which lost 3 bases and 7 bases, there was a span of 3 bases. CDR3 length equals 11 residues. CDR1 and CDR2 from the germline V gene are MNHEY and SMNVEV (reference sequence). The CDR3 region has the DNA TGTGCCAGCAGTTTTCACGGGGAGCTGTTTTTT. It translates to CASSFHGELFF.

At least ten counts were recorded for this clonotype. The rearrangement joins TRBV12-3 or TRBV12-4 to TRBJ2-1; D is perhaps TRBD2 (5 bases). The CDR3 covers 15 residues. V dropped 5 bases and J dropped 4 bases, with 15 bases sitting between them. CDR3 coding DNA: TGTGCCAGCAGTCCTAGCAGAAAAGCTTACAATGAGCAGTTCTTC. It is translated as CASSPSRKAYNEQFF.

This clonotype was counted ten times or more. CDR3 residues: CASSFGLDRDTGELFF. In DNA, the CDR3 is TGTGCCAGCAGTTTCGGCCTAGACAGGGACACCGGGGAGCTGTTTTTT. The rearrangement links TRBV27 to TRBJ2-2, with 7 bases lining up with TRBD1. CDR1 and CDR2 (germline): MNHEY, SMNVEV (reference sequence). There are 16 residues in the CDR3. The J segment lost 3 bases and the V segment lost 3 bases, leaving 7 bases of the junction unmatched.

This clonotype has only a few counts. The J gene is TRBJ1-5, the V gene TRBV7-2; no clear D. The CDR3 has 13 residues. Germline CDR1 and CDR2: SGHTA and FQGNSA. V was clipped by 5 bases and J by 5 bases, with 10 bases between them. In DNA form, the CDR3 reads TGTGCCAGCAGCCCTTGGAAGGATCAGCCCCAGCATTTT. Amino acids: CASSPWKDQPQHF.

V is TRBV11-1 and J is TRBJ1-5; 8 positions agree with TRBD1. Germline V gene lookup returns CDR1 SGHAT and CDR2 FQDESV (reference sequence). V was clipped by 2 bases and J by 9 bases; unmatched bases: 0. The CDR3 runs to 12 residues. CDR3 amino acids: CASSLTGGPQHF. The CDR3 DNA reads as TGTGCCAGCAGCTTAACAGGGGGGCCCCAGCATTTT. The full variable domain, in which reference TRBV11-1 and TRBJ1-5 provide the parts outside the CDR3, is EAEVAQSPRYKITEKSQAVAFWCDPISGHATLYWYRQILGQGPELLVQFQDESVVDDSQLPKDRFSAERLKGVDSTLKIQPAELGDSAMYLCASSLTGGPQHFGDGTRLSIL.

The V and J genes are TRBV9 and TRBJ2-1, with 7 bases fitting TRBD1. The J segment lost 3 bases and the V segment lost 3 bases, leaving 6 bases of the junction unmatched. The CDR3 is 15 residues long. CDR1 and CDR2 from the germline V gene are SGDLS and YYNGEE. The CDR3 reads CASSGGAGGYNEQFF. CDR3 DNA sequence: TGTGCCAGCAGCGGAGGGGCAGGGGGCTACAATGAGCAGTTCTTC.

This clonotype showed up just a few times. This chain uses TRBV28 with TRBJ1-1, with unresolved D. The CDR3 length is 18 residues. V shed 0 bases and J shed 2 bases, with 19 bases lying between them. The germline V gene has CDR1 MDHEN and CDR2 SYDVKM. The CDR3 coding sequence is TGTGCCAGCAGTTTATGGGCCAGTGGAGGGCCCTTCAACACTGAAGCTTTCTTT. Translating gives CASSLWASGGPFNTEAFF. Together with reference TRBV28 and TRBJ1-1, the CDR3 gives the full variable domain: DVKVTQSSRYLVKRTGEKVFLECVQDMDHENMFWYRQDPGLGLRLIYFSYDVKMKEKGDIPEGYSVSREKKERFSLILESASTNQTSMYLCASSLWASGGPFNTEAFFGQGTRLTVV.

This clonotype was observed a few times. A read error may produce the germline difference seen at one junction end. The chain couples TRBV7-9 to TRBJ1-2; TRBD1 is a possible D gene (6 bases). This CDR3 is 15 amino acids long. From germline, CDR1 is SEHNR and CDR2 FQNEAQ (reference sequence). Here the CDR3 reads CASSSRGTRLVGTNF. The CDR3 DNA reads TGTGCCAGCAGCTCCAGAGGGACAAGACTAGTCGGGACCAACTTC.

This clonotype was observed a handful of times. The V gene is TRBV5-6, the J gene TRBJ2-5; D perhaps matches TRBD1 (7 bases). The V gene's germline CDR1 is SGHDT and CDR2 YYEEEE. Trimming took off 0 bases at V and 1 base at J, with 13 bases between the two ends. CDR3 length: 16 amino acids. The CDR3: CASSLEARGAQETQYF. In DNA form, the CDR3 reads TGTGCCAGCAGCTTGGAGGCCAGGGGGGCCCAAGAGACCCAGTACTTC. The complete variable domain, with remaining parts taken from reference TRBV5-6 and TRBJ2-5, reads DAGVTQSPTHLIKTRGQQVTLRCSPKSGHDTVSWYQQALGQGPQFIFQYYEEEERQRGNFPDRFSGHQFPNYSSELNVNALLLGDSALYLCASSLEARGAQETQYFGPGTRLLVL.

This clonotype was found many times. The V and J genes are TRBV24-1 and TRBJ2-2; D is unclear. Germline CDR1 reads KGHDR; CDR2 reads SFDVKD. The CDR3 is 14 residues long. V lost 5 bases to trimming and J lost 3 bases, with 9 bases between them. The CDR3 DNA reads as TGTGCCACCAGTGCCCTTGACGACACCGGGGAGCTGTTTTTT. Its translation is CATSALDDTGELFF.

The rearrangement uses TRBV20-1 and TRBJ1-6; TRBD1 is a possible D gene (5 bases). Trimming pared 4 bases from V and 9 bases from J, leaving 19 bases between. The CDR3 covers 15 residues. CDR1 and CDR2 (germline): DFQATT, SNEGSKA (reference sequence). CDR3 nucleotide sequence: TGCAGTGCTAAGGCCCCGACCGGGGCCCGTTCACCCCTCCACTTT. This translates into CSAKAPTGARSPLHF.

Only a few counts were recorded for this clonotype. V gene TRBV20-1 combines with J gene TRBJ2-1, with D perhaps matching TRBD2 (6 bases). Deletions cut 3 bases from V and 2 bases from J, with 35 bases between. The germline gives CDR1 DFQATT, CDR2 SNEGSKA (reference sequence). The CDR3 sequence is 22 residues long. The CDR3 loop reads CSARAPSPEDGRPDFTYNEQFF. The CDR3 nucleotides read TGCAGTGCTAGGGCGCCCTCGCCGGAAGACGGGAGACCCGACTTCACCTACAATGAGCAGTTCTTC.

V gene TRBV5-1 combines with J gene TRBJ2-3; D is possibly TRBD2 (6 bases). V lost 2 bases to trimming and J lost 0 bases, with 13 bases between them. CDR1 is SGHRS and CDR2 is YFSETQ in the germline V gene. The CDR3 has 16 amino acids. The CDR3 sequence is CASSFWEASSTDTQYF. For the CDR3, the DNA is TGCGCCAGCAGCTTTTGGGAGGCCTCTAGCACAGATACGCAGTATTTT.

This clonotype came up a few times. Without the conserved terminal phenylalanine or tryptophan, this CDR3 likely stems from a read error. The rearrangement joins TRBV7-2 to TRBJ2-3, with 9 bases fitting TRBD2. Germline assignment: CDR1 SGHTA and CDR2 FQGNSA. V shed 4 bases and J 0 bases; nucleotides not matched to a gene: 5. This CDR3 spans 16 amino acids. Here the CDR3 DNA reads TGTGCCAGCAGCTCTTTAGCGGGAGTTAGCACAGATACGCAGTATCTT. Its translation is CASSSLAGVSTDTQYL.

The CDR3 protein is CASTPGSGANVLTF. In nucleotides, the CDR3 is TGTGCCAGTACTCCCGGCTCTGGGGCCAACGTCCTGACTTTC. J is TRBJ2-6 and V is TRBV19; D not resolved. CDR3 size: 14 residues. V dropped 7 bases and J dropped 0 bases, with 7 bases sitting between them. Germline-derived CDR1 and CDR2 are LNHDA and SQIVND (reference sequence).

This clonotype was recorded at least ten times. The chain combines TRBV5-6 with TRBJ1-2; D unclear. CDR1 and CDR2 from the germline V gene are SGHDT and YYEEEE. CDR3 length equals 15 residues. V was cut by 7 bases and J by 2 bases, with 18 bases left in between. CDR3 sequence (DNA): TGTGCCAGCGGGGTCCCGGCAGGCTTAAACTATGGCTACACCTTC. Protein sequence: CASGVPAGLNYGYTF.

The chain combines TRBV20-1 with TRBJ2-7; 11 nucleotides line up with TRBD2. Per germline, CDR1 DFQATT and CDR2 SNEGSKA (reference sequence). V was clipped by 2 bases and J by 6 bases; unmatched bases: 6. The CDR3 covers 14 residues. The CDR3 nucleotides are TGCAGTGCTAGAATAGCGGGAGGGCCTTCCGAGCAGTACTTC. It yields the protein CSARIAGGPSEQYF.

Many counts were recorded for this clonotype. The chain uses TRBV4-1 and TRBJ2-2; 9 nucleotides agree with TRBD1. V lost 0 bases, J lost 6 bases, and 5 bases stayed unmatched. Germline V gives CDR1 MGHRA, CDR2 YSYEKL. The CDR3 is made up of 16 amino acids. CDR3 amino acids: CASSQDPGTGSGELFF. CDR3 nucleotide sequence: TGCGCCAGCAGCCAAGACCCCGGGACAGGGTCCGGGGAGCTGTTTTTT.